Here is one T cell receptor (beta chain) with its context. This specimen belongs to a study of blood T cell repertoires in COVID-19. Across the whole study: Acute and convalescent COVID-19 samples came from the United States, Italy and Spain.

Profiled with immunoSEQ multiplex PCR; TCRdb holds only in-frame clones, not every one. The table lists approximately 220,000 clones, more than 80% of them singletons. Cohorts were determined from participant-reported clinical history. V trimming: 4 bases; J trimming: 6 bases; junction bases outside the gene matches: 4. CDR3 length: 15 residues. Per the germline V gene, CDR1 is SEHNR and CDR2 is FQNEAQ (reference sequence). The origin of this receptor is a woman aged 40 to 50 with acute COVID-19. The rearrangement uses TRBV7-9 and TRBJ2-3; 13 bases map to TRBD2. Sequenced: PBMCs or T cells enriched from blood (not recorded which). The CDR3 region is CASSSGLAGIDTQYF. CDR3 sequence (DNA): TGTGCCAGCAGCTCGGGACTAGCGGGGATCGATACGCAGTATTTT.